Listed below are T cell receptor beta chains from one sample, sequenced in a study of blood T cell repertoires in COVID-19. Some clones are missing from TCRdb's copy, which holds only in-frame ones; the method was immunoSEQ multiplex PCR. The data show around 480,000 clones, around 88% seen once. The sequenced material came from peripheral blood. Every receptor here comes from a woman aged 50 to 60 with COVID-19, enrolled during active disease. Each CDR3 is given with its conserved first and last residue. Each record gives: clone size, V gene, J gene, D gene, CDR3 DNA, CDR3 protein. A D gene is named only where the DNA matches it firmly. Size tells how often a clone was seen (once, few, many) or the class of an expanded clone, and some rows leave it out.

NA	TRBV3-1/TRBV3-2	TRBJ1-1	TRBD1	TGTGCCAGCAGCCAAGAGAGCGCCCGGGACAGGGGTGCGAACACTGAAGCTTTCTTT	CASSQESARDRGANTEAFF
few	TRBV2	TRBJ1-1	NA	TGTGCCAGTCAGGTGGGCACTGAAGCTTTCTTT	CASQVGTEAFF
NA	TRBV2	TRBJ2-2	NA	TGTGCCAGCCTTCCACAGTACACCGGGGAGCTGTTTTTT	CASLPQYTGELFF
NA	TRBV29-1	TRBJ1-2	NA	TGCAGCGTTGATACCCCGACAGTGGAGGGTGGCTACACCTTC	CSVDTPTVEGGYTF
NA	TRBV4-1	TRBJ1-4	TRBD1	TGCGCCAGCAGCCATGAAAGGACAGGGCCTAATGAAAAACTGTTTTTT	CASSHERTGPNEKLFF
NA	TRBV5-5	TRBJ1-2	NA	TGTGCCAGCAGCCTTAGGGGAAGATATGGCTACACCTTC	CASSLRGRYGYTF
once	TRBV19	TRBJ2-7	NA	TGTGCCAGTAACAGGTACCACGAGCAGTACTTC	CASNRYHEQYF
NA	TRBV7-3	TRBJ1-2	NA	TGTGCCAGCAGCAAGACTGCTAACTATGGCTACACCTTC	CASSKTANYGYTF
NA	TRBV6-5	TRBJ2-7	TRBD2	TGTGCCAGCAGACCCTCTAGCGGGGGCCCTTACGAGCAGTACTTC	CASRPSSGGPYEQYF
NA	TRBV27	TRBJ1-3	TRBD1	TGTGCCAGCAGATTACAGGGGGCGCTTGGAAACACCATATATTTT	CASRLQGALGNTIYF
NA	TRBV19	TRBJ1-1	NA	TGTGCCAGTAGTCGGGGCCTATTATGGACAGTGAACACTGAAGCTTTCTTT	CASSRGLLWTVNTEAFF
NA	TRBV7-2	TRBJ2-3	TRBD1	TGTGCCAGCAGCTTACGGACAGGGGGCAGGAGGAGCACAGATACGCAGTATTTT	CASSLRTGGRRSTDTQYF
NA	TRBV12-5	TRBJ1-1	NA	TGTGCTAGTGGTTTGGTCCCGGGGAGGAACACTGAAGCTTTCTTT	CASGLVPGRNTEAFF
NA	TRBV7-9	TRBJ2-1	TRBD2	TGTGCCAGCAGCGTGGTAGCGGGGGGTAACAATGAGCAGTTCTTC	CASSVVAGGNNEQFF
NA	TRBV28	TRBJ1-1	TRBD1	TGTGCCAGCAGCCCTGGACAGGGAGTCTCGGACACTGAAGCTTTCTTT	CASSPGQGVSDTEAFF
NA	TRBV28	TRBJ1-2	NA	TGTGCCAGCAATCGGGATCTCAACAGAAGGTATGGCTACACCTTC	CASNRDLNRRYGYTF
NA	TRBV5-1	TRBJ2-7	TRBD1	TGCGCCAGCAGGGAGCAGGGGGAAGGAGGCGAGCAGTACTTC	CASREQGEGGEQYF
NA	TRBV11-2	TRBJ2-5	TRBD1	TGTGCCACGGAGAGGGGGCGCGGGCAGACCCAGTACTTC	CATERGRGQTQYF
few	TRBV19	TRBJ1-2	TRBD1	TGTGCCAGTAGGCAGACAGGGGGCGCGGATGGCTACACCTTC	CASRQTGGADGYTF
once	TRBV3-1/TRBV3-2	TRBJ2-1	NA	TGTGCCAGCAGCCAAGGCCGGCCGTCCGGGGTCAATGAGCAGTTCTTC	CASSQGRPSGVNEQFF
NA	TRBV19	TRBJ1-3	TRBD1	TGTGCCAGCCGACAGGGCAGGAGAAACACCATATATTTT	CASRQGRRNTIYF
NA	TRBV21-1	TRBJ2-3	NA	TGTGCCAGCAGCAATTGGACACCCAGCACAGATACGCAGTATTTT	CASSNWTPSTDTQYF
NA	TRBV30	TRBJ1-3	NA	TGTGCCTGGAGTCCAGGGTCCGGAAACACCATATATTTT	CAWSPGSGNTIYF
NA	TRBV6-1	TRBJ2-7	NA	TGTGCCAGCAGTGAAGGGCCGGGTGAGCAGTACTTC	CASSEGPGEQYF
NA	TRBV6-6	TRBJ1-1	TRBD1	TGTGCCAGCAGTTACGCAATAACAGGGGTCTATGAAGCTTTCTTT	CASSYAITGVYEAFF
NA	TRBV9	TRBJ2-3	NA	TGTGCCAGCAGCGCCATCCCAGATACGCAGTATTTT	CASSAIPDTQYF
NA	TRBV11-2	TRBJ1-5	TRBD1	TGTGCCAGCAGCGGATTGACAGGGTCGCATCAGCCCCAGCATTTT	CASSGLTGSHQPQHF
NA	TRBV12-3/TRBV12-4	TRBJ1-2	NA	TGTGCCAGCAGAGGCGACACTAACTATGGCTACACCTTC	CASRGDTNYGYTF
NA	TRBV6-5	TRBJ2-5	TRBD1	TGTGCCAGCAGTCCGGACAGGGAACAAGAGACCCAGTACTTC	CASSPDREQETQYF
NA	TRBV12-3/TRBV12-4	TRBJ1-2	NA	TGTGCCAGCAGTTTGGTCAGGGAGGGTGGCTACACCTTC	CASSLVREGGYTF
few	TRBV30	TRBJ1-5	TRBD1	TGTGCCTGGAGTCAGGGGGGAAGCAATCAGCCCCAGCATTTT	CAWSQGGSNQPQHF
NA	TRBV28	TRBJ1-1	NA	TGTGCCAGCCTCGAGGCAGGGGACACTGAAGCTTTCTTT	CASLEAGDTEAFF
NA	TRBV28	TRBJ1-2	TRBD1	TGTGCCAGCAGTCCGACAGGGGAGGACTATGGCTACACCTTC	CASSPTGEDYGYTF
NA	TRBV12-3/TRBV12-4	TRBJ2-5	NA	TGTGCCAGCAGTTTATTGACAGAAGAGACCCAGTACTTC	CASSLLTEETQYF
NA	TRBV5-1	TRBJ1-3	NA	TGCGCCAGCACTCCATTCGGGGGCTCTGGAAACACCATATATTTT	CASTPFGGSGNTIYF
NA	TRBV13	TRBJ1-1	TRBD1	TGTGCCAGCAGCGGACAGGAGGGCGCTGAAGCTTTCTTT	CASSGQEGAEAFF
NA	TRBV28	TRBJ2-7	TRBD1	TGTGCCAGCAGTTCCCCCGGGACAGGGGGGTACGAGCAGTACTTC	CASSSPGTGGYEQYF
NA	TRBV3-1/TRBV3-2	TRBJ2-2	TRBD2	TGTGCCAGCAGCCAATCTGCCAATAGCGGGGTGACCGGGGAGCTGTTTTTT	CASSQSANSGVTGELFF
NA	TRBV7-3	TRBJ2-3	NA	TGTGCCAGCAGCTTCGGGCAGGGCGCCCAGTATTTT	CASSFGQGAQYF
NA	TRBV5-1	TRBJ2-1	NA	TGCGCCAGCAGACTAACCAGGGGCCCCTACAATGAGCAGTTCTTC	CASRLTRGPYNEQFF
NA	TRBV18	TRBJ2-6	NA	TGTGCCAGCTCTTTCAACGGTGGGGCCAACGTCCTGACTTTC	CASSFNGGANVLTF
NA	TRBV19	TRBJ2-2	NA	TGTGCCAGTAGTATAGATAGGAGGAACACCGGGGAGCTGTTTTTT	CASSIDRRNTGELFF
NA	TRBV7-6	TRBJ1-6	NA	TGTGCCAGCAGCTTAGGTGGTCCACGGCGCCGAGGATCACCCCTCCACTTT	CASSLGGPRRRGSPLHF
NA	TRBV18	TRBJ2-2	NA	TGTGCCAGCTCACCTCCAGGGGCCGGGGAGCTGTTTTTT	CASSPPGAGELFF
NA	TRBV19	TRBJ2-2	TRBD1	TGTGCCAGTAGTACCGGGACAGGGGAAAGGACCGGGGAGCTGTTTTTT	CASSTGTGERTGELFF
NA	TRBV5-4	TRBJ2-4	NA	TGTGCCAGCAGCTTGGGTGACGGGAAAAACATTCAGTACTTC	CASSLGDGKNIQYF
once	TRBV5-4	TRBJ1-6	NA	TGTGCCAGCCGGCGGCGGATTGGCGGCGGGAATTCACCCCTCCACTTT	CASRRRIGGGNSPLHF
NA	TRBV15	TRBJ1-6	NA	TGTGCCACCAGCAGAGTCGCAGCTAGTAATTCACCCCTCCACTTT	CATSRVAASNSPLHF
NA	TRBV28	TRBJ1-2	NA	TGTGCCAGCTACTCCGCTAACTATGGCTACACCTTC	CASYSANYGYTF
NA	TRBV5-4	TRBJ1-1	TRBD1	TGTGCCAGCAGCCCGGGGACAGGGCGGAACACTGAAGCTTTCTTT	CASSPGTGRNTEAFF
NA	TRBV10-1	TRBJ2-5	TRBD1	TGCGCCTCACCGGGACAGGGTAGAGAGACCCAGTACTTC	CASPGQGRETQYF
NA	TRBV6-5	TRBJ1-1	NA	TGTGCCAGCAGTTCCACGGGGGTAAGGGGAACTGAAGCTTTCTTT	CASSSTGVRGTEAFF
NA	TRBV5-1	TRBJ1-1	NA	TGCGCCAGCAGCTTGGCCGAGGGTACTGAAGCTTTCTTT	CASSLAEGTEAFF
NA	TRBV6-5	TRBJ2-5	TRBD1	TGTGCCAGCAGTCCAGGGGGAGAGACCCAGTACTTC	CASSPGGETQYF